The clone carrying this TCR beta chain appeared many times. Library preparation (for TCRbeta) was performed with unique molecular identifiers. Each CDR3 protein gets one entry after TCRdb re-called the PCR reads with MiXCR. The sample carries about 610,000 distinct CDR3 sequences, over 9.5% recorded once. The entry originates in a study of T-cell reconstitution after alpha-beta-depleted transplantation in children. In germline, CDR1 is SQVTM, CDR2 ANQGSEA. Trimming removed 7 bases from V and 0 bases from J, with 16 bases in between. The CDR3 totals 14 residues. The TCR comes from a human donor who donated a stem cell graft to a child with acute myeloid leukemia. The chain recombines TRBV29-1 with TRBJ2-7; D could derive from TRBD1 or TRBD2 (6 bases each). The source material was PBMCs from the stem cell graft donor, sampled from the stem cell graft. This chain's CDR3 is CSARGQASSYEQYF. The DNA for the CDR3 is TGCAGCGCCCGGGGGCAGGCTAGCTCCTACGAGCAGTACTTC.